This entry features one TCR beta chain sequence. This clone appeared once. Its target antigen remains unknown. Base qualities are not provided; no much larger clone lies one nucleotide away. This specimen comes from a study of OX40 agonist ivuxolimab in advanced cancers. For context, the study as a whole: The costimulatory receptor OX40 (CD134) was targeted by ivuxolimab, a fully human IgG2 agonistic monoclonal antibody. Intravenous ivuxolimab was administered to patients every 2 weeks at six dose levels: 0.01, 0.1, 0.3, 1.5, 3 and 10 mg/kg. Among the roughly 54 dose-escalation patients, some 19 had hepatocellular carcinoma, roughly 15 melanoma, 9 renal cell carcinoma and 9 head and neck cancer. The dose-escalation cohort was about 83% male with a mean age of about 54 years, ranging from roughly 20 to 80. Patients were allowed to have had prior anti-PD-1, anti-PD-L1 or anti-CTLA-4 therapy, and around 37% of the dose-escalation patients had previously received checkpoint inhibitors. Three dose-escalation patients achieved partial responses, one with hepatocellular carcinoma and two with cutaneous melanoma. Peripheral TCRbeta sequencing was intended to test whether TCR sequence diversity was altered and clonal T-cell expansion was caused by ivuxolimab. The paper covers the monotherapy dose-escalation part of the phase I ivuxolimab trial, which included N of about 50 patients.

To sequence the TCRbeta CDR3 region, genomic DNA was isolated from the sorted cells. The immunoSEQ Assay was used for sequencing of TCRbeta CDR3 regions. The table comes from immuneACCESS by way of TCRdb, which keeps in-frame sequences with V and J called. Part of the clones is missing from these tables; in studies checked, under half for an unresolved V gene and the rest for unknown reasons. The sample profile shows about 45,000 clones; more than 80% of them were found once. Roughly a sixth of the sample rests with the top ten. The trial excluded patients who had a history of autoimmune disease or were on systemic immunosuppression. Peripheral blood for TCR sequencing was collected from all dose cohorts at baseline, on cycle 4 day 1, and on cycle 7 day 1. Samples were obtained from an open-label, multicenter, first-in-human phase I dose-escalation trial of ivuxolimab. The trial enrolled adults with locally advanced or metastatic head and neck squamous cell, hepatocellular, melanoma or renal cell carcinoma. Before TCR sequencing, CD4+ and CD8+ T cells were separately sorted from peripheral blood.

Findings and caveats that apply to the study as a whole: Low levels of normalized T-cell clonal expansion were also seen in some patients who did not respond. After ivuxolimab, CD8+ T cells had more expanded clones than CD4+ T cells on average. Which antigens the clonally expanded peripheral T cells were specific for was not determined. Clonal expansion of both CD4+ and CD8+ blood T cells was observed from baseline to week 6 at doses 0.1 to 3.0 mg/kg. In partial responders in the 0.1-3.0 mg/kg groups, normalized peripheral clonal expansion was found to be among the lowest, especially among CD8+ T cells.

The trim is 2 bases for V and 8 bases for J, with a gap of 3 bases between the germline ends. From its cysteine to its phenylalanine, the CDR3 spans 11 amino acids. Left in the record is the CDR3 DNA by itself, 33 bases read in frame from the first base. The germline V gene specifies MGHRA as CDR1 and YSYEKL as CDR2. Rearrangement joined TRBV4-1 to TRBJ2-2; the D gene is not confidently resolved. The receptor's source is an adult with an advanced solid tumor such as melanoma, head and neck, liver or kidney cancer. The sample here was CD4+ or CD8+ T cells sorted from blood, taken in a trial of the OX40 agonist ivuxolimab. The nucleotide sequence reads as follows: TGCGCCAGCAGCCAACGGGGGGAGCTGTTTTTT. Its protein is CASSQRGELFF.